This T cell receptor beta chain was found in a study of T cells in Graves' hyperthyroidism and ophthalmopathy. Germline lookup yields CDR1 SNHLY and CDR2 FYNNEI. CDR3 length: 12 amino acids. Trimming pared 9 bases from V and 7 bases from J, leaving 12 bases between. For this clonotype: Its target is not known.

RNA transcripts yielded amplified TCR beta CDR3 regions. When the TCR CDR3 underwent first-round RT-PCR, the HTBI primer set was used. From the multiplex PCR reads, TCRdb called clonotypes with MiXCR, one entry per CDR3 protein. This table has fewer than 750,000 distinct CDR3 sequences, around 45% appearing once. Hyperthyroidism of Graves' type that showed no ophthalmopathy progression within 18 months was stable. General study points: Within blood appeared most thyroid clonotypes that had expanded above 0.001.

The rearrangement links TRBV2 to TRBJ2-2, with D perhaps given as TRBD1 or TRBD2 (5 bases each). The TCR originated in a woman younger than 30 with Graves' hyperthyroidism. The sample taken for sequencing was peripheral blood or thyroid tissue (not recorded which). DNA for the CDR3: TGTGCCAGGGGGGAAGATGGCGGGGAGCTGTTTTTT. As protein: CARGEDGGELFF.